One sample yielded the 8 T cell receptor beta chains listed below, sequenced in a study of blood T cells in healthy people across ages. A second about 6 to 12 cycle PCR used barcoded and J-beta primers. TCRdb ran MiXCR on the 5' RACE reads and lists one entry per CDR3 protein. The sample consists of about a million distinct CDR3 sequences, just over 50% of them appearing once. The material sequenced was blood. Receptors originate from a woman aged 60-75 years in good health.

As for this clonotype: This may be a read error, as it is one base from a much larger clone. The CDR3 spells CAGSPRTGGSYEQYF. CDR3 nucleotide sequence: TGTGCCGGCAGCCCTCGGACAGGGGGCTCCTACGAGCAGTACTTC. The rearrangement links TRBV7-2 to TRBJ2-7, with 10 nucleotides matching TRBD1. CDR3 length: 15 residues. Germline V gene sequence: CDR1 SGHTA, CDR2 FQGNSA.

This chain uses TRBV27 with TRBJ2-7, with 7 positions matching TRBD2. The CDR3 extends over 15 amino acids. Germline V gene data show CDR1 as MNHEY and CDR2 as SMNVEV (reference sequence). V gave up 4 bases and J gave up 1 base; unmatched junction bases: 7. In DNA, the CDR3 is TGTGCCAGCAGTTGGATGAGCGGGAAGTCCTACGAGCAGTACTTC. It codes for CASSWMSGKSYEQYF.

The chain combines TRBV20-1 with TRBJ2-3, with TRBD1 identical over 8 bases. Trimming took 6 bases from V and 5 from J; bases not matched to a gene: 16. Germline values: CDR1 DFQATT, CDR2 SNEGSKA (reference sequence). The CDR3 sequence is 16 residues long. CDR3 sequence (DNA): TGCAGTGCCAAGATTACAGGGGGATCTGCAGTAGATACGCAGTATTTT. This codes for CSAKITGGSAVDTQYF.

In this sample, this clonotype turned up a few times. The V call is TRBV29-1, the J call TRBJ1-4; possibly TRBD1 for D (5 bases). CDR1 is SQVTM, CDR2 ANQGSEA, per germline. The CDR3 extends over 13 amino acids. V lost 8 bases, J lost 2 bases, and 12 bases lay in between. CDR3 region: CSTKRGTNEKLFF. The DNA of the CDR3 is TGCAGCACAAAAAGGGGTACTAATGAAAAACTGTTTTTT.

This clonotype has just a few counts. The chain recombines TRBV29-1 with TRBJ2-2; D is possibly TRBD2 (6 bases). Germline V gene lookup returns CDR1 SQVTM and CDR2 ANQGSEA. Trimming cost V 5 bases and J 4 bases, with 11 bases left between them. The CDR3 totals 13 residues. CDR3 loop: CSVSGSPTGELFF. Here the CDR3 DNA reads TGCAGCGTTTCCGGGAGTCCCACCGGGGAGCTGTTTTTT.

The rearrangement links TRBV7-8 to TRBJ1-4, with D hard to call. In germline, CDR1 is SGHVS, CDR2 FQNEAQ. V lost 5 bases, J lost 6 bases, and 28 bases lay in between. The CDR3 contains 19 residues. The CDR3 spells CASSRTAIVKTTRDEKLFF. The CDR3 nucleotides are TGTGCCAGCAGCCGGACGGCGATAGTAAAGACGACACGGGATGAAAAACTGTTTTTT.

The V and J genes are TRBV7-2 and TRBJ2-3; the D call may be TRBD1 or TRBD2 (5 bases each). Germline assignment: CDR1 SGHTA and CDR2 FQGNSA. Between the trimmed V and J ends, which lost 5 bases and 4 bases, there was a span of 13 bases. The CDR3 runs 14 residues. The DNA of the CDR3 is TGTGCCAGCAGCAGAGGCCTGGGGGCAGATACGCAGTATTTT. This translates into CASSRGLGADTQYF.

DNA of the CDR3: TGTGCCAGCAGTTCAAGGACAGGACGGACGAATCAGCCCCAGCATTTT. Its protein product is CASSSRTGRTNQPQHF. The chain combines TRBV27 with TRBJ1-5, with TRBD1 identical over 7 bases. Per germline, CDR1 MNHEY and CDR2 SMNVEV (reference sequence). The V and J ends lost 4 bases and 4 bases, in that order; junction bases with no gene match: 10. CDR3 length: 16 amino acids.